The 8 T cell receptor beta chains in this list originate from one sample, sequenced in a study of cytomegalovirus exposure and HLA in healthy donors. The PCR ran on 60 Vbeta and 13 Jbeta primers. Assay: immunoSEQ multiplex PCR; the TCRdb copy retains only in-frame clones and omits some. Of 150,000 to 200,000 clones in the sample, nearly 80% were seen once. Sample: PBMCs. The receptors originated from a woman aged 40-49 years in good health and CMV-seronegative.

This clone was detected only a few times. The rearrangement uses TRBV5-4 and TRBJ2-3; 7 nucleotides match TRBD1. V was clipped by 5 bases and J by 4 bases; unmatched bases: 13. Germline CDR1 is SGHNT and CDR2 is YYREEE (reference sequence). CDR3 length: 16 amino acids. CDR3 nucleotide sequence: TGTGCCAGCAGTCCAGAGGGAAGGGGGCGGGCAGATACGCAGTATTTT. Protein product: CASSPEGRGRADTQYF.

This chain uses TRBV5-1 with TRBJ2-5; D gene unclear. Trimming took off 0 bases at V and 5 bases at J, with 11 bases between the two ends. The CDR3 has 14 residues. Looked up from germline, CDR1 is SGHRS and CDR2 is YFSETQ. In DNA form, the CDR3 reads TGCGCCAGCAGCTTGGCCACGTTCAGGGAGACCCAGTACTTC. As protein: CASSLATFRETQYF.

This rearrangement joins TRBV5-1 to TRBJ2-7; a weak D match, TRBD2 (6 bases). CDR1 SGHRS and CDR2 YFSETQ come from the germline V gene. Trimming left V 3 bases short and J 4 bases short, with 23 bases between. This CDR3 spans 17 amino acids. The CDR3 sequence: CASSWASAEPTDYEQYF. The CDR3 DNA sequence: TGCGCCAGCAGCTGGGCTAGCGCAGAACCCACCGATTACGAGCAGTACTTC.

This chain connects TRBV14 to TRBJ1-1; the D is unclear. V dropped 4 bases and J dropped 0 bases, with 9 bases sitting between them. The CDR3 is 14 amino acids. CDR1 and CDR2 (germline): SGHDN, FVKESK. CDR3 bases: TGTGCCAGCAGCCTACCGGGAGTGAACACTGAAGCTTTCTTT. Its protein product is CASSLPGVNTEAFF.

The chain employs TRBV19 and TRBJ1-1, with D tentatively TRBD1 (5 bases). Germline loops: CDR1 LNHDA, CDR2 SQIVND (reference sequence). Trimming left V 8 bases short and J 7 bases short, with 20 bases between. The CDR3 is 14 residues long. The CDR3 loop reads CASASGLWRDEAFF. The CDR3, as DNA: TGTGCCAGTGCATCAGGGCTCTGGAGAGATGAAGCTTTCTTT.

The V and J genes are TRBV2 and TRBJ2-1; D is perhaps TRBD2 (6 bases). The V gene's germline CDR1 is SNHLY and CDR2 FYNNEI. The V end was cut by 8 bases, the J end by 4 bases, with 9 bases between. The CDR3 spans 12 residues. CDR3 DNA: TGTGCCAGCGCGGGACCTTACAATGAGCAGTTCTTC. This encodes CASAGPYNEQFF.

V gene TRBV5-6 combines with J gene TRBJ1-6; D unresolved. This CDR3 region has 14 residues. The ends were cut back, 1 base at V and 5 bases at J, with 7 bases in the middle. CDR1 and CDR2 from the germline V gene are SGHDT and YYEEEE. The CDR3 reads CASSLTGNNSPLHF. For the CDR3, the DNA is TGTGCCAGCAGCTTGACGGGGAATAATTCACCCCTCCACTTT.

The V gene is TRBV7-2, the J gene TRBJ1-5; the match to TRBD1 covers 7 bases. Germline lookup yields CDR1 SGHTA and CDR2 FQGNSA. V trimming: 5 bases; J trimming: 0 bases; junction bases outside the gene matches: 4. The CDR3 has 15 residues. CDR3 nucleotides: TGTGCCAGCAGCATTACAGGGGCTAGCAATCAGCCCCAGCATTTT. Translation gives CASSITGASNQPQHF. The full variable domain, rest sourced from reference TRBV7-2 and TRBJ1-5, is GAGVSQSPSNKVTEKGKDVELRCDPISGHTALYWYRQSLGQGLEFLIYFQGNSAPDKSGLPSDRFSAERTGGSVSTLTIQRTQQEDSAVYLCASSITGASNQPQHFGDGTRLSIL.